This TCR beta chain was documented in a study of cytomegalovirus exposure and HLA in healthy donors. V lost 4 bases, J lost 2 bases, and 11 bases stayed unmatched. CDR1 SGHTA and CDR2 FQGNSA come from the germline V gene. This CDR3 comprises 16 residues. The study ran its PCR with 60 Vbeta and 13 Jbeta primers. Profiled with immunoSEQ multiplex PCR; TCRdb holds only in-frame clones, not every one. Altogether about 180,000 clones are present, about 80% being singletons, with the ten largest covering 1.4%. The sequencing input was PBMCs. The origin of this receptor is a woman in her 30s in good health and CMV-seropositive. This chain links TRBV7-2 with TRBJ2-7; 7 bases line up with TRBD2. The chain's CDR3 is CASSSYGSSGTYEQYF. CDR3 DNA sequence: TGTGCCAGCAGCTCCTACGGATCTAGCGGCACCTACGAGCAGTACTTC.